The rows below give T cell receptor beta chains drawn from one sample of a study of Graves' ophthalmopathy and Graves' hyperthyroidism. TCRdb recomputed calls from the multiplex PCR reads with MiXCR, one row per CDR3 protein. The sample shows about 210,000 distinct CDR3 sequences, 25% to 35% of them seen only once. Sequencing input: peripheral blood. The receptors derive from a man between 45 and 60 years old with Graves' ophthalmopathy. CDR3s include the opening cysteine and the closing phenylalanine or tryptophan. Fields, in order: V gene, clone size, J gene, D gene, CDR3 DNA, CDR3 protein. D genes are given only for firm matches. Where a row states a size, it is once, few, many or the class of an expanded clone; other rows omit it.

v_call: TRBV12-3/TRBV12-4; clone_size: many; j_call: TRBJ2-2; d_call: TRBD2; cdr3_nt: TGTGCCAGCAGTTTACAACGGGAGGCCGGGGAGCTGTTTTTT; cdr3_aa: CASSLQREAGELFF
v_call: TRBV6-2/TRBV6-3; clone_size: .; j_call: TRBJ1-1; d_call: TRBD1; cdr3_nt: TGTGCCAGCAGTTACTCGAGGGACAGGCGATTTGAAGCTTTCTTT; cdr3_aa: CASSYSRDRRFEAFF
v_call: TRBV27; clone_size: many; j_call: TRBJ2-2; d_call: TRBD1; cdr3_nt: TGTGCCAGCAGTCCCGGGACAGGGCCCACCGGGGAGCTGTTTTTT; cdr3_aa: CASSPGTGPTGELFF
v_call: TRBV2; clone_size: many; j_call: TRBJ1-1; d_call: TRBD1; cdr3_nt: TGTGCCAGCGGGACAGGGAGGACTGAAGCTTTCTTT; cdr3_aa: CASGTGRTEAFF
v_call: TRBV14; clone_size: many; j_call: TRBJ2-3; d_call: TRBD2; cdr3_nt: TGTGCCAGCAGCCACCCGTGGGCTAGCGGCGCAGATACGCAGTATTTT; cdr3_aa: CASSHPWASGADTQYF
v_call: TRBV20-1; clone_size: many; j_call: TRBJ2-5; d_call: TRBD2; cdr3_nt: TGCAGTGCCACACTAGCGGGAGGACGGGAGACCCAGTACTTC; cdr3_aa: CSATLAGGRETQYF
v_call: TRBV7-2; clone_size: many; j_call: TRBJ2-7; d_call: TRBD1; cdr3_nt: TGTGCCAGCAGCTTTAGGGACAGGCCTACCTACGAGCAGTACTTC; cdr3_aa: CASSFRDRPTYEQYF
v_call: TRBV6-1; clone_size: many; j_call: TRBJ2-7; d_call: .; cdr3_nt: TGTGCCAGCAGCGACAGGTACCGGGACCCGAACTACGAGCAGTACTTC; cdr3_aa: CASSDRYRDPNYEQYF
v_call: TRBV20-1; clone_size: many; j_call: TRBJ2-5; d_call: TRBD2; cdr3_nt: TGCAGTGCTCCCCCGTACCCCTGGGGAGGGGAGACCCAGTACTTC; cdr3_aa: CSAPPYPWGGETQYF
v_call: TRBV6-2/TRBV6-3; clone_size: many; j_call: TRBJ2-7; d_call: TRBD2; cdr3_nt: TGTGCCAGCAGTTGGGGCGGGAGCGGTTCAGATGAGCAGTACTTC; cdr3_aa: CASSWGGSGSDEQYF
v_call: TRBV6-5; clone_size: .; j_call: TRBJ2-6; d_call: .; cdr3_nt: TGTGCCAGCAGTTACTCGAAAGTCCTGACTTTC; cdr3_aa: CASSYSKVLTF
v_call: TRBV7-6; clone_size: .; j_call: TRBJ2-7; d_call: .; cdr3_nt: TGTGCCAGCAGCTCGGAAAACTACGAGCAGTACTTC; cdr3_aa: CASSSENYEQYF
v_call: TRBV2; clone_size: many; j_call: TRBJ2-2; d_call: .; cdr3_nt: TGTGCCAGCAACTATGCCGGGGAGCTGTTTTTT; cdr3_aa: CASNYAGELFF